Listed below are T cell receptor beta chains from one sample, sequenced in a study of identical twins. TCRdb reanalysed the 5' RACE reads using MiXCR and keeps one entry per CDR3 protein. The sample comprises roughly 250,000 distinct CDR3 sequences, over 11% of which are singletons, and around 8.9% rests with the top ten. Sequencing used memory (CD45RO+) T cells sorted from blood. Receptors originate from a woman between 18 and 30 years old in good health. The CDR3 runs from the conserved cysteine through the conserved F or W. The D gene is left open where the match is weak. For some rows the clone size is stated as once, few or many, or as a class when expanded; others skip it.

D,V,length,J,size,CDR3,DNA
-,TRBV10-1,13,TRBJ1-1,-,CASSERVNTEAFF,TGCGCCAGCAGTGAGCGGGTTAACACTGAAGCTTTCTTT
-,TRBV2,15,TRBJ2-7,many,CASVKQGVLPGEQYF,TGTGCCAGCGTCAAACAGGGAGTATTACCCGGCGAGCAGTACTTC
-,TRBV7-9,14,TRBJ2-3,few,CASSSWTGTDTQYF,TGTGCCAGCAGCTCTTGGACAGGCACAGATACGCAGTATTTT
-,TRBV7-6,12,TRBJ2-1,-,CASSFNGVEQFF,TGTGCCAGCAGCTTCAACGGGGTTGAGCAGTTCTTC
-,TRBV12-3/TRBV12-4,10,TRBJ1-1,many,CASRGTEAFF,TGTGCCAGCCGGGGCACTGAAGCTTTCTTT
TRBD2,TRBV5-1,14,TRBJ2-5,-,CASRYGLAEETQYF,TGCGCCAGCAGATATGGACTAGCGGAAGAGACCCAGTACTTC
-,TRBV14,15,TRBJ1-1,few,CASSQLPVPNTEAFF,TGTGCCAGCAGCCAACTTCCCGTCCCGAACACTGAAGCTTTCTTT
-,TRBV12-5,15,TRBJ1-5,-,CASGEQTYSNQPQHF,TGTGCTAGTGGTGAACAGACCTATAGCAATCAGCCCCAGCATTTT
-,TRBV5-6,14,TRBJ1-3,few,CASSLVGSGNTIYF,TGTGCCAGCAGCTTGGTAGGCTCTGGAAACACCATATATTTT
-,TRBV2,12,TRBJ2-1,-,CASSDPPPEQFF,TGTGCCAGCAGTGACCCGCCCCCGGAGCAGTTCTTC
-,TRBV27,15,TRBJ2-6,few,CASSFRDSGANVLTF,TGTGCCAGCAGTTTTAGGGACTCTGGGGCCAACGTCCTGACTTTC
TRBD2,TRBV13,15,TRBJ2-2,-,CASSLGTTYTGELFF,TGTGCCAGCAGCCTCGGGACTACATACACCGGGGAGCTGTTTTTT
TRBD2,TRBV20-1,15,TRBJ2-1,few,CSARYRGGRANEQFF,TGCAGTGCTCGCTACAGGGGCGGGAGGGCCAATGAGCAGTTCTTC
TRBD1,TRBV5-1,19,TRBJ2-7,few,CASSLDTGGREESVGEQYF,TGCGCCAGCAGCTTGGACACAGGGGGGCGGGAAGAATCGGTCGGCGAGCAGTACTTC
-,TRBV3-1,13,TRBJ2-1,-,CASSQEGGQSLFF,TGTGCCAGCAGCCAAGAGGGAGGACAGTCGCTGTTCTTC
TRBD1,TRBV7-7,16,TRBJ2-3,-,CASSLSGGLDTDTQYF,TGTGCCAGCAGCTTATCAGGGGGCCTCGACACAGATACGCAGTATTTT
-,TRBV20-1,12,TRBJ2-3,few,CSARVGGDTQYF,TGCAGTGCTAGAGTAGGGGGTGATACGCAGTATTTT
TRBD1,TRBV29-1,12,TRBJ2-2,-,CSCQGVNRELFF,TGCAGTTGTCAGGGGGTTAACAGGGAGCTGTTTTTT
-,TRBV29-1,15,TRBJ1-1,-,CSVGSGWGMNTEAFF,TGCAGCGTTGGATCAGGTTGGGGGATGAACACTGAAGCTTTCTTT
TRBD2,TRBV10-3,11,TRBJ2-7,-,CATGGTDEQYF,TGTGCCACGGGGGGGACGGACGAGCAGTACTTC
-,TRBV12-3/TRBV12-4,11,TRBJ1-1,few,CASKNAGEAFF,TGTGCCAGCAAGAATGCAGGTGAAGCTTTCTTT
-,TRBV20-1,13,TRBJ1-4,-,CSASAGAGEKLFF,TGCAGTGCTAGCGCGGGGGCGGGTGAAAAACTGTTTTTT
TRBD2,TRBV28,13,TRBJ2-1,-,CASSYLGGNEQFF,TGTGCCAGCAGTTACCTGGGAGGGAATGAGCAGTTCTTC
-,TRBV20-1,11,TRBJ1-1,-,CSAWFGIGAFF,TGCAGTGCCTGGTTCGGGATTGGAGCTTTCTTT
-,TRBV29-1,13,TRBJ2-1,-,CSVRSQDSLPQFF,TGCAGCGTCCGTTCACAGGATTCGCTTCCCCAGTTCTTC
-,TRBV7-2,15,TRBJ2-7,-,CASSLSMEGGREQYF,TGTGCCAGCAGCTTAAGTATGGAGGGCGGTCGTGAGCAGTACTTC
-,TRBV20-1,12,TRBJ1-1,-,CSAGTPNTEAFF,TGCAGTGCCGGGACACCGAACACTGAAGCTTTCTTT
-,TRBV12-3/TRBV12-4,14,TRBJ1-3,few,CASSAGGSGNTIYF,TGTGCCAGCAGCGCCGGTGGGTCTGGAAACACCATATATTTT
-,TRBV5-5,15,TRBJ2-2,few,CASSLYSRGTGELFF,TGTGCCAGCAGCTTGTACAGCAGAGGAACCGGGGAGCTGTTTTTT
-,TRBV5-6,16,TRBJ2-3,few,CASSLVGGENTDTQYF,TGTGCCAGCAGCTTGGTGGGGGGAGAGAACACAGATACGCAGTATTTT
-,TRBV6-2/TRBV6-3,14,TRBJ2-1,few,CASSWDDSSNEQFF,TGTGCCAGCAGTTGGGATGACAGTTCTAATGAGCAGTTCTTC
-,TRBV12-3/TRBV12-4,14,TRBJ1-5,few,CASSSVSMRQPQHF,TGTGCCAGCAGCTCCGTGTCGATGAGACAGCCCCAGCATTTT
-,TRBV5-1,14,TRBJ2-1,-,CASKQDYNYNEQFF,TGCGCCAGCAAGCAGGACTACAACTACAATGAGCAGTTCTTC
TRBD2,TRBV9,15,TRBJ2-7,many,CASSAETSGYYEQYF,TGTGCCAGCAGCGCCGAAACTAGCGGTTACTACGAGCAGTACTTC
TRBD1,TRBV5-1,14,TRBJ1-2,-,CASSMTGNGYGYTF,TGCGCCAGCAGCATGACAGGGAATGGCTATGGCTACACCTTC
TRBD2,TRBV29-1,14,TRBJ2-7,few,CSVVDGGFSYEQYF,TGCAGCGTTGTTGACGGGGGGTTCTCCTACGAGCAGTACTTC